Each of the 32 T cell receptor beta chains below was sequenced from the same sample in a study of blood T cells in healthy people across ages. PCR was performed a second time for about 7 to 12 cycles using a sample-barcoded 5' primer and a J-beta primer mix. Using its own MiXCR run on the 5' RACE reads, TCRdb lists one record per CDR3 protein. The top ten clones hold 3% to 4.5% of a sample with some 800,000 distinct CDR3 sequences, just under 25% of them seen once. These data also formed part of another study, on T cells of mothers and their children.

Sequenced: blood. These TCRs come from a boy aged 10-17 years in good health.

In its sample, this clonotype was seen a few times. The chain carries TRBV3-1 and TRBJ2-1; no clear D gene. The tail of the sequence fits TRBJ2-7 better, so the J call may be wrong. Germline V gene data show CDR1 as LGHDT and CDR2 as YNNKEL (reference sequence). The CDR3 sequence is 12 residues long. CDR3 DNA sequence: TGTGCCAGCAGCCCAAGGGCCTACGAGCAGTACTTC. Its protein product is CASSPRAYEQYF.

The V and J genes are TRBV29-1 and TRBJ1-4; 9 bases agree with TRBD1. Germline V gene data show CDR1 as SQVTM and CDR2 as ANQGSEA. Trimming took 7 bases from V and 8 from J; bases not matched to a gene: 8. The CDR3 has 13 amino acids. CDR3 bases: TGCAGCGCTAAAGGGACAGGGTGGGAAAAACTGTTTTTT. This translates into CSAKGTGWEKLFF.

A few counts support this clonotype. CDR3 protein: CASSLALASITDTQYF. For the CDR3, the DNA is TGTGCCAGCAGCTTAGCCCTAGCTAGTATCACAGATACGCAGTATTTT. This rearrangement joins TRBV7-2 to TRBJ2-3; TRBD2 is a possible D gene (5 bases). Trimming took off 0 bases at V and 2 bases at J, with 12 bases between the two ends. This CDR3 region has 16 residues. Per the germline V gene, CDR1 is SGHTA and CDR2 is FQGNSA. Together with reference TRBV7-2 and TRBJ2-3, the CDR3 gives the full variable domain: GAGVSQSPSNKVTEKGKDVELRCDPISGHTALYWYRQSLGQGLEFLIYFQGNSAPDKSGLPSDRFSAERTGGSVSTLTIQRTQQEDSAVYLCASSLALASITDTQYFGPGTRLTVL.

The CDR3: CSARTGLGDQETQYF. As DNA, the CDR3 is TGCAGTGCTAGAACCGGGTTAGGTGATCAAGAGACCCAGTACTTC. This chain links TRBV20-1 with TRBJ2-5, with D hard to call. The CDR3 is 15 amino acids. Trimming took 2 bases from V and 2 from J, leaving 15 bases between them. Germline CDR1 reads DFQATT; CDR2 reads SNEGSKA (reference sequence).

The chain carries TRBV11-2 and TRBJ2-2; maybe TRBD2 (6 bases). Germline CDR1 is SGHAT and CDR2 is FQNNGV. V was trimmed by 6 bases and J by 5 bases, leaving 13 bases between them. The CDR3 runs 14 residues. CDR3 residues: CASSYGSETGELFF. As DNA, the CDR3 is TGTGCCAGCAGTTACGGGAGTGAGACCGGGGAGCTGTTTTTT.

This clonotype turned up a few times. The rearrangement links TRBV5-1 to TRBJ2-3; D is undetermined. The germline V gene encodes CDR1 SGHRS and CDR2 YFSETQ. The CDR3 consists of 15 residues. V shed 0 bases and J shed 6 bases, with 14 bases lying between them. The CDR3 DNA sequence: TGCGCCAGCAGCTTGGGATCCCTCCCGGAGGATACGCAGTATTTT. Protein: CASSLGSLPEDTQYF.

For the CDR3, the DNA is TGCAGTTCCCGGGACCAAACCTACGAGCAGTACTTC. Translating it yields CSSRDQTYEQYF. The V gene is TRBV20-1, the J gene TRBJ2-7, with D perhaps given as TRBD1 or TRBD2 (5 bases each). V lost 8 bases and J lost 2, with 13 bases in between. The V gene's germline CDR1 is DFQATT and CDR2 SNEGSKA (reference sequence). The CDR3 length is 12 residues.

For the CDR3, the DNA is TGCAGCGTCCAAGTGGGGGGAGAGACCCAGTACTTC. It encodes CSVQVGGETQYF. This chain links TRBV29-1 with TRBJ2-5; TRBD2 might be the D (6 bases). Germline CDR1 SQVTM, CDR2 ANQGSEA. CDR3 length equals 12 residues. Trimming left V 6 bases short and J 4 bases short, with 12 bases between.

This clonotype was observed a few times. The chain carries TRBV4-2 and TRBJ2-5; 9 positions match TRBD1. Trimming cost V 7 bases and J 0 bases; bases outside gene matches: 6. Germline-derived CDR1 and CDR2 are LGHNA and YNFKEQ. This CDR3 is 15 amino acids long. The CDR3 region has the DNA TGTGCCAGCACCGCCGGGGACAGGGACCAAGAGACCCAGTACTTC. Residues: CASTAGDRDQETQYF.

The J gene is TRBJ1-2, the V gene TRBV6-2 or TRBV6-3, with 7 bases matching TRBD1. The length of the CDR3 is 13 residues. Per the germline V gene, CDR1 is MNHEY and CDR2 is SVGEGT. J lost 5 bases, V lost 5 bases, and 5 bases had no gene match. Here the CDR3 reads CASSKPQGYGYTF. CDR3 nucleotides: TGTGCCAGCAGTAAACCACAGGGGTATGGCTACACCTTC.

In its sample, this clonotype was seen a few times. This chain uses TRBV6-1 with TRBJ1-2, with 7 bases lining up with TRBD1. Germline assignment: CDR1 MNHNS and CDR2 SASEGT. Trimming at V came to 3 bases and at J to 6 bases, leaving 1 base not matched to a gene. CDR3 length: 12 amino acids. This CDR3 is CASSEGTDGYTF. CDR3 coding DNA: TGTGCCAGCAGTGAGGGGACAGATGGCTACACCTTC.

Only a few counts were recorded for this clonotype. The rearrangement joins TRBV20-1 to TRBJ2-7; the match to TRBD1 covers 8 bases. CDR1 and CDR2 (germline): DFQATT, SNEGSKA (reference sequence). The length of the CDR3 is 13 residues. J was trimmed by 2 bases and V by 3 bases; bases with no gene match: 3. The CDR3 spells CSARHRGAYEQYF. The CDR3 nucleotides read TGCAGTGCTAGGCACAGGGGGGCCTACGAGCAGTACTTC.

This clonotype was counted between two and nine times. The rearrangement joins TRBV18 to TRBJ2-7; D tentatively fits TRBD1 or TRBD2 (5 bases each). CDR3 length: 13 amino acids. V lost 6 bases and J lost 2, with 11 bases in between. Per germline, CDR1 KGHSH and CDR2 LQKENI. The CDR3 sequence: CASSSGTPYEQYF. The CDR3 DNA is TGTGCCAGCTCGTCCGGGACGCCCTACGAGCAGTACTTC.

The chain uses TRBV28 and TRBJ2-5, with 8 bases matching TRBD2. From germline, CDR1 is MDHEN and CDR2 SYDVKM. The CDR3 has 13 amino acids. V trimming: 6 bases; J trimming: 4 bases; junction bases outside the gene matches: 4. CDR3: CASRYSGVETQYF. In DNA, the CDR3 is TGTGCCAGCAGATATAGCGGGGTAGAGACCCAGTACTTC.

The CDR3 is CASSDKNIQYF. In DNA, the CDR3 is TGTGCCAGCAGCGATAAAAACATTCAGTACTTC. V is TRBV7-2 and J is TRBJ2-4; D remains ambiguous. Trimming left V 5 bases short and J 4 bases short, with 3 bases between. The CDR3 extends over 11 amino acids. Per the germline V gene, CDR1 is SGHTA and CDR2 is FQGNSA.

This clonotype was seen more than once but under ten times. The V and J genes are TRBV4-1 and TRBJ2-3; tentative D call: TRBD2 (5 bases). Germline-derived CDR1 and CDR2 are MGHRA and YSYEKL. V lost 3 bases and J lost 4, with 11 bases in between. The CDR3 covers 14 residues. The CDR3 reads CASSHELVSDTQYF. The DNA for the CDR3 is TGCGCCAGCAGCCATGAACTAGTTTCAGATACGCAGTATTTT.

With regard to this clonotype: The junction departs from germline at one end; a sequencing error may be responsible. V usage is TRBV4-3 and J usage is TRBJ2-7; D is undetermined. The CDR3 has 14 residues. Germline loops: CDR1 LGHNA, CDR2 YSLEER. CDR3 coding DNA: TGCGCCAGCAGCCAAGAGCGGCGGAACTACGAGCGGTACTTC. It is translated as CASSQERRNYERYF.

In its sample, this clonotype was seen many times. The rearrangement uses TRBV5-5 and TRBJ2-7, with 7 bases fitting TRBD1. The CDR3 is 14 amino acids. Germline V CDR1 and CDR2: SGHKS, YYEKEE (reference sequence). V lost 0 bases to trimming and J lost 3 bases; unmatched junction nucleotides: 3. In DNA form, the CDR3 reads TGTGCCAGCAGCTTGGGGGCAGGGGGCTACGAGCAGTACTTC. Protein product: CASSLGAGGYEQYF. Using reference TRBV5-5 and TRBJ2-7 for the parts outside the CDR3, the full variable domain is DAGVTQSPTHLIKTRGQQVTLRCSPISGHKSVSWYQQVLGQGPQFIFQYYEKEERGRGNFPDRFSARQFPNYSSELNVNALLLGDSALYLCASSLGAGGYEQYFGPGTRLTVT.

DNA for the CDR3: TGTGCCAGCAGCCCTGACAGGGGAATTTCTACTAATGAAAAACTGTTTTTT. Translation: CASSPDRGISTNEKLFF. The chain recombines TRBV28 with TRBJ1-4, with 8 positions matching TRBD1. The CDR3 length is 17 residues. V gave up 6 bases and J gave up 2 bases; unmatched junction bases: 11. Germline assignment: CDR1 MDHEN and CDR2 SYDVKM.

As DNA, the CDR3 is TGTGCCACCCTGTCGGACAGCTACTCCTACAATGAGCAGTTCTTC. Translated, it gives CATLSDSYSYNEQFF. This chain joins TRBV6-2 or TRBV6-3 and TRBJ2-1; TRBD1 might be the D (6 bases). The V gene's germline CDR1 is MNHEY and CDR2 SVGEGT. The CDR3 extends over 15 amino acids. Trimming took off 10 bases at V and 0 bases at J, with 16 bases between the two ends.

The DNA of the CDR3 is TGTGCCAGCAACGTAGGGAATCAGCCCCAGCATTTT. Protein sequence: CASNVGNQPQHF. J is TRBJ1-5 and V is TRBV28; D gene unclear. Trimming pared 7 bases from V and 4 bases from J, leaving 8 bases between. CDR3 size: 12 residues. Germline values: CDR1 MDHEN, CDR2 SYDVKM.

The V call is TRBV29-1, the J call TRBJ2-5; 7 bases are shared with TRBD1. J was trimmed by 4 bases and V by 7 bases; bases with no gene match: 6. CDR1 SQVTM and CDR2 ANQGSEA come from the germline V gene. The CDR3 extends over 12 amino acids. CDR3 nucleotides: TGCAGCGCGAACAGGGGTACAGAGACCCAGTACTTC. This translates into CSANRGTETQYF.

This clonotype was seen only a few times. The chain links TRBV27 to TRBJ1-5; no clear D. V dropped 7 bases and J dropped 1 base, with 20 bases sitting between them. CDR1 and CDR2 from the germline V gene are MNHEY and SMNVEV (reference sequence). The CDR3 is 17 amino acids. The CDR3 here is CASTPEPGLGSNQPQHF. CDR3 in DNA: TGTGCCAGCACCCCGGAGCCCGGGCTGGGCAGCAATCAGCCCCAGCATTTT.

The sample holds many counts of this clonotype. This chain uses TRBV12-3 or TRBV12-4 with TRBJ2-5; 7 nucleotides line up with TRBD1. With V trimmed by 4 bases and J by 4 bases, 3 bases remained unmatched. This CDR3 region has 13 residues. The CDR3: CASSSGQRETQYF. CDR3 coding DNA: TGTGCCAGCAGTTCGGGACAGCGAGAGACCCAGTACTTC.

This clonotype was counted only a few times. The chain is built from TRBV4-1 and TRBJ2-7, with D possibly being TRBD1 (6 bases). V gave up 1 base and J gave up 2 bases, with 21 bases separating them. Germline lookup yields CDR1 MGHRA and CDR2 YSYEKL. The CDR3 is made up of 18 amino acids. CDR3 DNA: TGCGCCAGCAGCCAAGGGTGGACAGCCACTAACTACCCCTACGAGCAGTACTTC. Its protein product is CASSQGWTATNYPYEQYF.

CDR3 residues: CASSFISRASTDTQYF. The DNA for the CDR3 is TGTGCCAGCAGTTTTATCTCCCGAGCTAGCACAGATACGCAGTATTTT. The chain employs TRBV28 and TRBJ2-3; D not certain. Trimming shortened V by 3 bases and J by 0 bases, and 13 bases separated the two germline ends. The CDR3 has 16 residues. CDR1 and CDR2 from the germline V gene are MDHEN and SYDVKM.

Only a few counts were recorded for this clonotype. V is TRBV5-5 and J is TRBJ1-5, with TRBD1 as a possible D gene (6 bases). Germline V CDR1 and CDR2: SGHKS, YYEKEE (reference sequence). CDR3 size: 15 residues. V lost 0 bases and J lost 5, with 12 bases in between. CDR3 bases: TGTGCCAGCAGCTTGGCAGGGGTGGAGCATCAGCCCCAGCATTTT. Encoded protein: CASSLAGVEHQPQHF.

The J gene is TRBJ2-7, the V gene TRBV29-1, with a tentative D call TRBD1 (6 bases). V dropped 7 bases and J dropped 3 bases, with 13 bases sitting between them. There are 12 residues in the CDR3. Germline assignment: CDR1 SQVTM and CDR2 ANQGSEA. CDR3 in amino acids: CSGQEASYEQYF. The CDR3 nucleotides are TGCAGCGGACAGGAGGCAAGCTACGAGCAGTACTTC.

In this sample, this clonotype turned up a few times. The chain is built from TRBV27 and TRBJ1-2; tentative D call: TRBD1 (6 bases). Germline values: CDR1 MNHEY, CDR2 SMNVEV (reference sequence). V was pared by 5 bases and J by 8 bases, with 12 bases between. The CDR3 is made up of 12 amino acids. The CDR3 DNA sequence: TGTGCCAGCAGTCTCACAGGGAAGGGCTACACCTTC. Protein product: CASSLTGKGYTF.

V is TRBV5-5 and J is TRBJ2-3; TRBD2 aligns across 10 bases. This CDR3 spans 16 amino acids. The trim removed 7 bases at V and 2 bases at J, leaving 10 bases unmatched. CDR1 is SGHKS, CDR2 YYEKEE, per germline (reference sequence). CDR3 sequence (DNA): TGTGCCAGCGGGAGTACTAGCGGGACAACCACAGATACGCAGTATTTT. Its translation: CASGSTSGTTTDTQYF. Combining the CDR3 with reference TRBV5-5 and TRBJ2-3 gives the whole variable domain DAGVTQSPTHLIKTRGQQVTLRCSPISGHKSVSWYQQVLGQGPQFIFQYYEKEERGRGNFPDRFSARQFPNYSSELNVNALLLGDSALYLCASGSTSGTTTDTQYFGPGTRLTVL.

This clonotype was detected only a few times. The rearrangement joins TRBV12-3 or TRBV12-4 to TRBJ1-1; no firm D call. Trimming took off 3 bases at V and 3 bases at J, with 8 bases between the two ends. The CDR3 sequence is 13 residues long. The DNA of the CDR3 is TGTGCCAGCAGTTTGAGGGAAGACACTGAAGCTTTCTTT. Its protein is CASSLREDTEAFF.

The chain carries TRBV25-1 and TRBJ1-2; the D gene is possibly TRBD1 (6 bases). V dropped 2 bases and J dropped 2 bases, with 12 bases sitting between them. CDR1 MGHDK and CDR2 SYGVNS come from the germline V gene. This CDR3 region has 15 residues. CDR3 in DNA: TGTGCCAGCAGTGAAGGGGGGGCAACCAACTATGGCTACACCTTC. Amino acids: CASSEGGATNYGYTF.